One and the same sample provided the 2 T cell receptor beta chains below, sequenced in a study of blood T cell repertoires in COVID-19. The table came from immunoSEQ multiplex PCR; TCRdb's copy has only in-frame clones and leaves some out. The data contain 6,000 to 9,500 clones, over 70% of them seen just once; the ten biggest clones take up under 20%. What was sequenced was peripheral blood. The receptors were sampled from a human donor in a cohort sampled during active COVID-19.

This clone was observed a few times. V is TRBV5-1 and J is TRBJ2-7; 9 bases match TRBD2. V dropped 4 bases and J dropped 4; count of bases not matched to a gene: 3. Germline CDR1 SGHRS, CDR2 YFSETQ. CDR3 length equals 13 residues. CDR3: CASSPLAGYEQYF. DNA for the CDR3: TGCGCCAGCAGCCCCCTAGCGGGGTACGAGCAGTACTTC.

The J gene is TRBJ2-3, the V gene TRBV9; D is unresolved. The germline V gene encodes CDR1 SGDLS and CDR2 YYNGEE. Trimming removed 0 bases at V and 1 base at J, with 12 bases between. This CDR3 has 16 residues. CDR3 amino acids: CASSVDPAGGTDTQYF. The CDR3 nucleotides read TGTGCCAGCAGCGTAGATCCAGCAGGTGGCACAGATACGCAGTATTTT.